This T cell receptor beta chain originates from a study of spatial heterogeneity in lung cancer. Time point: sample taken at primary tumor resection. Whole RNA obtained from tumor, nontumor lung or frozen PBMC underwent sequencing without sorting. The sample holds a few counts of this clonotype. Antigen: not known. Regarding the study as a whole: Relative to follow-up, resection was when ubiquitous expanded tumor TCRs appeared more in blood.

Each TCR cDNA molecule bore a unique molecular identifier. Each CDR3 protein is one row after TCRdb ran MiXCR on the 5' RACE reads. The data show about 85,000 distinct CDR3 sequences, about a fifth seen once. Germline values: CDR1 DFQATT, CDR2 SNEGSKA (reference sequence). The CDR3 is 14 residues long. V lost 4 bases to trimming and J lost 0 bases, with 10 bases between them. Here the sequenced sample was PBMCs, taken at surgery. The gene calls are TRBV20-1 and TRBJ1-3; no firm D call. This receptor was taken from a male donor with early-stage non-small cell lung cancer. The chain's CDR3 is CSANPMSSGNTIYF. The CDR3, as DNA: TGCAGTGCTAACCCCATGAGCTCTGGAAACACCATATATTTT.